These 31 T cell receptor beta chains share one sample of origin, sequenced in a study of CD8+ T cells in alopecia areata. The authors extracted RNA and reverse transcribed it into cDNA as the sequencing template. TCRdb keeps only in-frame clones here, not all; method: immunoSEQ multiplex PCR. This sample carries approximately 150,000 clones, approximately 65% of them seen once, and the ten largest clones take about an eighth. Here the sequenced sample was CD8+ T cells sorted from blood, taken at week 0. These receptors were collected from a human donor with alopecia areata.

CDR3 DNA: TGTGCCACCAGCAGCGTAGGGGGGCCGAATGAGCAGTTCTTC. Protein sequence: CATSSVGGPNEQFF. The chain links TRBV15 to TRBJ2-1; tentatively, D is TRBD1 or TRBD2 (6 bases each). The V end lost 3 bases, the J end lost 7 bases, and 13 bases lay between the germline ends. The CDR3 loop spans 14 amino acids. The germline V gene encodes CDR1 LNHNV and CDR2 YYDKDF (reference sequence).

This clone was detected a few times. This chain joins TRBV18 and TRBJ2-3; D is ambiguous. CDR1 and CDR2 (germline): KGHSH, LQKENI. V gave up 0 bases and J gave up 0 bases, with 4 bases separating them. The CDR3 has 14 residues. This CDR3 reads CASSPPESTDTQYF. CDR3 DNA sequence: TGTGCCAGCTCACCACCGGAGAGCACAGATACGCAGTATTTT.

This clone was detected a few times. The chain uses TRBV25-1 and TRBJ1-2; unclear D gene. Trimming pared 1 base from V and 4 bases from J, leaving 7 bases between. The CDR3 sequence is 13 residues long. Germline assignment: CDR1 MGHDK and CDR2 SYGVNS. The CDR3 loop is CASSESEGYGYTF. The CDR3 coding sequence is TGTGCCAGCAGTGAATCGGAAGGCTATGGCTACACCTTC.

The chain joins TRBV30 to TRBJ1-3; no definite D call. Germline CDR1 reads GTSNPN; CDR2 reads SVGIG (reference sequence). The CDR3 is made up of 16 amino acids. Trimming took 1 base from V and 0 from J, leaving 13 bases between them. The DNA of the CDR3 is TGTGCCTGGAGTGCAGACACATGGGGCTCTGGAAACACCATATATTTT. Its translation: CAWSADTWGSGNTIYF.

J is TRBJ2-7 and V is TRBV5-1; possible D gene TRBD2, 5 bases. From germline, CDR1 is SGHRS and CDR2 YFSETQ. The CDR3 has 13 amino acids. V was pared by 3 bases and J by 7 bases, with 14 bases between. The CDR3 nucleotides read TGCGCCAGCAGCTACGATACGGGGTGGGAGCAGTACTTC. Residues: CASSYDTGWEQYF.

The chain couples TRBV11-2 to TRBJ2-1, with TRBD1 matching 8 bases. The junction had 4 bases not matched to a gene; V was cut back by 1 base and J by 2 bases. This CDR3 comprises 16 residues. Germline CDR1 and CDR2: SGHAT and FQNNGV. CDR3 DNA sequence: TGTGCCAGCAGCTTAGCCCTGACAGGGGCCTACAATGAGCAGTTCTTC. Its protein product is CASSLALTGAYNEQFF.

This clone was detected only a few times. The gene calls are TRBV29-1 and TRBJ2-3, with a weak D call TRBD1 (6 bases). This CDR3 has 15 amino acids. The germline V and J ends were trimmed by 4 bases and 2 bases, with 16 bases remaining between them. Germline CDR1 is SQVTM and CDR2 is ANQGSEA. This CDR3 is CSVGPGTQVTDTQYF. The DNA for the CDR3 is TGCAGCGTTGGCCCAGGGACACAGGTCACAGATACGCAGTATTTT.

A word on this clone: Other DNA sequences within the sample encode an identical CDR3. The J gene is TRBJ1-5, the V gene TRBV4-1; D gene uncertain. CDR1 is MGHRA and CDR2 is YSYEKL in the germline V gene. V lost 1 base to trimming and J lost 2 bases, with 3 bases between them. CDR3 length equals 13 residues. The CDR3 region has the DNA TGCGCCAGCAGCCAAGCGGGCAATCAGCCCCAGCATTTT. This sequence encodes CASSQAGNQPQHF.

This clone has just one count. This chain links TRBV2 with TRBJ1-5; 7 bases map to TRBD1. Trimming cost V 5 bases and J 4 bases; bases outside gene matches: 2. Germline CDR1 and CDR2: SNHLY and FYNNEI. CDR3 size: 13 residues. The CDR3 protein is CASSTTGNQPQHF. CDR3 coding DNA: TGTGCCAGCAGTACGACAGGGAATCAGCCCCAGCATTTT.

There are a few counts of this clone. The chain links TRBV7-9 to TRBJ1-5; D is perhaps TRBD1 (5 bases). Trimming removed 1 base from V and 9 bases from J, with 7 bases in between. Germline lookup yields CDR1 SEHNR and CDR2 FQNEAQ (reference sequence). The CDR3 contains 12 residues. The CDR3 sequence is CASSLEGRPQHF. DNA for the CDR3: TGTGCCAGCAGCTTAGAGGGGAGGCCCCAGCATTTT. Supplemented by reference TRBV7-9 and TRBJ1-5, the full variable domain reads DTGVSQNPRHKITKRGQNVTFRCDPISEHNRLYWYRQTLGQGPEFLTYFQNEAQLEKSRLLSDRFSAERPKGSFSTLEIQRTEQGDSAMYLCASSLEGRPQHFGDGTRLSIL.

J is TRBJ2-2 and V is TRBV29-1, with 9 bases that match TRBD1. The length of the CDR3 is 15 residues. V was pared by 8 bases and J by 4 bases, with 11 bases of the junction left unmatched. CDR1 is SQVTM and CDR2 is ANQGSEA in the germline V gene. The DNA of the CDR3 is TGCAGCCTACAGTGGGGGACAGGGCCCACCGGGGAGCTGTTTTTT. Amino acid sequence: CSLQWGTGPTGELFF.

The rearrangement links TRBV27 to TRBJ2-5; D gene unclear. V shed 3 bases and J shed 4 bases, with 12 bases lying between them. Germline V gene data show CDR1 as MNHEY and CDR2 as SMNVEV (reference sequence). This CDR3 has 14 amino acids. Here the CDR3 DNA reads TGTGCCAGCAGTTTGGATGCCGACACAGAGACCCAGTACTTC. This gives the protein CASSLDADTETQYF.

The V gene is TRBV5-6, the J gene TRBJ1-2; the match to TRBD1 covers 7 bases. The V gene end was trimmed by 2 bases and the J gene end by 8 bases; junction bases not matched to a gene: 3. From germline, CDR1 is SGHDT and CDR2 YYEEEE. The CDR3 length is 12 residues. CDR3 coding DNA: TGTGCCAGCAGCTTAGGGGACAGCGGCTACACCTTC. Its protein is CASSLGDSGYTF.

The chain couples TRBV13 to TRBJ2-7; D unclear. CDR1 and CDR2 (germline): PRHDT, FYEKMQ (reference sequence). Deletions cut 1 base from V and 7 bases from J, with 8 bases between. CDR3 length equals 12 residues. CDR3 amino acids: CASSLAQGEQYF. The CDR3 nucleotides are TGTGCCAGCAGCTTAGCTCAAGGAGAGCAGTACTTC.

V is TRBV4-1 and J is TRBJ2-7; 10 bases match TRBD1. The CDR3 has 16 residues. V dropped 0 bases and J dropped 3; count of bases not matched to a gene: 5. Germline assignment: CDR1 MGHRA and CDR2 YSYEKL. The CDR3 reads CASSQDQGQGYYEQYF. The CDR3 DNA sequence: TGCGCCAGCAGCCAAGATCAGGGACAGGGGTACTACGAGCAGTACTTC.

The chain joins TRBV6-6 to TRBJ1-5; D call uncertain. V was clipped by 6 bases and J by 1 base, with 16 bases between them. CDR1 and CDR2 (germline): MNHNY, SVGAGI (reference sequence). This CDR3 is built from 16 residues. The CDR3 DNA reads TGTGCCAGCAGCAATTACCCGACGGAAAGCAATCAGCCCCAGCATTTT. Its translation: CASSNYPTESNQPQHF.

This chain joins TRBV2 and TRBJ1-3; possibly TRBD1 for D (6 bases). The CDR3 contains 15 residues. Germline CDR1 and CDR2: SNHLY and FYNNEI. With 5 bases removed from V and 0 bases from J, the gap between germline ends came to 11 bases. DNA of the CDR3: TGTGCCAGCAGTCTGGACAGTAGCTCTGGAAACACCATATATTTT. Amino acid sequence: CASSLDSSSGNTIYF.

The chain recombines TRBV7-2 with TRBJ1-5, with D hard to call. CDR3 length equals 15 residues. Germline V CDR1 and CDR2: SGHTA, FQGNSA. V shed 1 base and J shed 2 bases, with 9 bases lying between them. CDR3 bases: TGTGCCAGCAGCTTAGGTGTAGGGCGCAATCAGCCCCAGCATTTT. Translating it yields CASSLGVGRNQPQHF.

The chain joins TRBV30 to TRBJ2-1, with TRBD2 matching over 7 bases. Trimming took 5 bases from V and 9 from J; bases not matched to a gene: 10. The CDR3 totals 13 residues. Germline lookup yields CDR1 GTSNPN and CDR2 SVGIG (reference sequence). The CDR3 loop is CAWEWRGRPEQFF. The DNA of the CDR3 is TGTGCCTGGGAATGGCGGGGGAGGCCTGAGCAGTTCTTC.

V and J are TRBV5-1 and TRBJ2-7; unclear D gene. Germline V gene lookup returns CDR1 SGHRS and CDR2 YFSETQ. V gave up 4 bases and J gave up 9 bases, with 11 bases separating them. CDR3 length equals 11 residues. CDR3 in amino acids: CASSLGGGQYF. In DNA, the CDR3 is TGCGCCAGCAGCCTCGGTGGCGGGCAGTACTTC.

The gene calls are TRBV7-6 and TRBJ2-7; the D is unclear. The V end lost 1 base, the J end lost 5 bases, and 6 bases lay between the germline ends. Germline V gene lookup returns CDR1 SGHVS and CDR2 FNYEAQ. The CDR3 totals 12 residues. The DNA for the CDR3 is TGTGCCAGCAGCTTAGGGAACAACGAGCAGTACTTC. It yields the protein CASSLGNNEQYF. The whole variable domain, filled in from reference TRBV7-6 and TRBJ2-7, reads GAGVSQSPRYKVTKRGQDVALRCDPISGHVSLYWYRQALGQGPEFLTYFNYEAQQDKSGLPNDRFSAERPEGSISTLTIQRTEQRDSAMYRCASSLGNNEQYFGPGTRLTVT.

CDR3 sequence (DNA): TGTGCCTGGACCCAAGGGGGTCCGAACGAGCAGTACTTC. This codes for CAWTQGGPNEQYF. The chain uses TRBV30 and TRBJ2-7; maybe TRBD1 (6 bases). Germline loops: CDR1 GTSNPN, CDR2 SVGIG (reference sequence). V lost 4 bases and J 5 bases, leaving 15 bases between the germline ends. The length of the CDR3 is 13 residues.

The rearrangement joins TRBV7-2 to TRBJ2-5, with TRBD2 matching 7 bases. The V gene's germline CDR1 is SGHTA and CDR2 FQGNSA. This CDR3 is built from 16 residues. V gave up 4 bases and J gave up 4 bases; unmatched junction bases: 12. The CDR3: CASSWGPGLRRETQYF. CDR3 DNA sequence: TGTGCCAGCAGCTGGGGTCCGGGACTAAGGAGAGAGACCCAGTACTTC.

This rearrangement joins TRBV30 to TRBJ2-1, with 7 bases aligning to TRBD2. J gave up 4 bases and V 1 base, and 7 bases lay outside the gene matches. The CDR3 is 15 amino acids. Germline V CDR1 and CDR2: GTSNPN, SVGIG (reference sequence). The CDR3 spells CAWSGPPGGYNEQFF. CDR3 DNA sequence: TGTGCCTGGAGTGGACCTCCGGGGGGTTACAATGAGCAGTTCTTC.

This clone appeared a few times. The V call is TRBV30, the J call TRBJ1-5, with D possibly being TRBD1 (6 bases). This CDR3 is 14 amino acids long. Trimming cost V 2 bases and J 2 bases, with 10 bases left between them. Germline lookup yields CDR1 GTSNPN and CDR2 SVGIG (reference sequence). This chain's CDR3 is CAWSPGAGNQPQHF. The CDR3, as DNA: TGTGCCTGGAGTCCGGGGGCAGGCAATCAGCCCCAGCATTTT. Using reference TRBV30 and TRBJ1-5 for the parts outside the CDR3, the full variable domain is SQTIHQWPATLVQPVGSPLSLECTVEGTSNPNLYWYRQAAGRGLQLLFYSVGIGQISSEVPQNLSASRPQDRQFILSSKKLLLSDSGFYLCAWSPGAGNQPQHFGDGTRLSIL.

This CDR3 is CASTGAMNTEAFF. In DNA, the CDR3 is TGTGCCAGCACCGGGGCCATGAACACTGAAGCTTTCTTT. The chain employs TRBV2 and TRBJ1-1; tentative D call: TRBD1 (5 bases). Trimming shortened V by 7 bases and J by 0 bases, and 9 bases separated the two germline ends. Germline V lookup: CDR1 SNHLY, CDR2 FYNNEI. This CDR3 comprises 13 residues. Together with reference TRBV2 and TRBJ1-1, the CDR3 gives the full variable domain: EPEVTQTPSHQVTQMGQEVILRCVPISNHLYFYWYRQILGQKVEFLVSFYNNEISEKSEIFDDQFSVERPDGSNFTLKIRSTKLEDSAMYFCASTGAMNTEAFFGQGTRLTVV.

J is TRBJ2-7 and V is TRBV30; no clear D gene. The CDR3 loop spans 13 amino acids. Trimming removed 3 bases at V and 0 bases at J, with 9 bases between. Germline loops: CDR1 GTSNPN, CDR2 SVGIG (reference sequence). This CDR3 is CAWRDGSSYEQYF. The CDR3 DNA is TGTGCCTGGAGGGACGGAAGCTCCTACGAGCAGTACTTC.

V gene TRBV15 combines with J gene TRBJ2-4; D is ambiguous. The CDR3 is made up of 14 amino acids. With 5 bases removed from V and 0 bases from J, the gap between germline ends came to 8 bases. Germline V gene data show CDR1 as LNHNV and CDR2 as YYDKDF (reference sequence). For the CDR3, the DNA is TGTGCCACCAGCCCCGACTTAGCCAAAAACATTCAGTACTTC. This codes for CATSPDLAKNIQYF.

The J gene is TRBJ2-7, the V gene TRBV29-1, with 9 bases aligning to TRBD1. This CDR3 contains 14 residues. The V segment lost 3 bases and the J segment 0 bases; nucleotides outside the gene matches: 3. Germline CDR1 SQVTM, CDR2 ANQGSEA. In DNA form, the CDR3 reads TGCAGCGTTGAGCGGACAGGGGACTCCTACGAGCAGTACTTC. It yields the protein CSVERTGDSYEQYF.

The V and J genes are TRBV2 and TRBJ2-6, with D maybe TRBD1 (5 bases). There are 15 residues in the CDR3. V was trimmed by 6 bases and J by 0 bases, leaving 9 bases between them. Per germline, CDR1 SNHLY and CDR2 FYNNEI. The CDR3 nucleotides are TGTGCCAGCAGCGTCACAGGCTCTGGGGCCAACGTCCTGACTTTC. Protein: CASSVTGSGANVLTF.

This clone was observed a handful of times. This chain joins TRBV5-6 and TRBJ1-1; perhaps TRBD1 as D (5 bases). Trimming removed 7 bases at V and 4 bases at J, with 8 bases between. Germline V gene data show CDR1 as SGHDT and CDR2 as YYEEEE. The CDR3 is made up of 11 amino acids. For the CDR3, the DNA is TGTGCCAGCTCCCAGGGCACTGAAGCTTTCTTT. The encoded protein is CASSQGTEAFF.